This is a list of T cell receptor beta chains from one sample in a study of T-cell memory formation after mild COVID-19. TCRdb itself ran the 5' RACE reads through MiXCR, one entry per CDR3 protein. The sample contains about 350,000 distinct CDR3 sequences, roughly an eighth of which appear only once. Sequencing input: PBMCs or a T cell subset sorted from them (not recorded which). Receptor source: a man aged 18 to 30 who had mild COVID-19 (a few samples of this study predate the infection). Cell type and time point are not known. Both conserved end residues are part of each CDR3. Not all rows give a size; the values are once, few, many and, for expanded clones, a class.

CDR3aa: CASSYSRQGWMGAHSGNTIYF
abundance: .
v_gene: TRBV6-6
j_gene: TRBJ1-3

CDR3aa: CASSFGTGRANYGYTF
abundance: .
v_gene: TRBV7-2
j_gene: TRBJ1-2

CDR3aa: CASKTGFTYNSPLHF
abundance: .
v_gene: TRBV19
j_gene: TRBJ1-6

CDR3aa: CASRSPGSKETQYF
abundance: few
v_gene: TRBV11-2
j_gene: TRBJ2-5

CDR3aa: CASSVGAVGLDEQFF
abundance: few
v_gene: TRBV9
j_gene: TRBJ2-1

CDR3aa: CASSIEGNEQFF
abundance: .
v_gene: TRBV7-2
j_gene: TRBJ2-1

CDR3aa: CASSLGVAGDYTDTQYF
abundance: .
v_gene: TRBV11-2
j_gene: TRBJ2-3

CDR3aa: CASSSLTGGSDRGQPQHF
abundance: .
v_gene: TRBV6-5
j_gene: TRBJ1-5

CDR3aa: CSARGSPAAPYNEQFF
abundance: .
v_gene: TRBV20-1
j_gene: TRBJ2-1

CDR3aa: CASQRSHYGYTF
abundance: many
v_gene: TRBV6-2/TRBV6-3
j_gene: TRBJ1-2

CDR3aa: CASRDGISYEQYF
abundance: .
v_gene: TRBV19
j_gene: TRBJ2-7

CDR3aa: CASTAGGSLNEQFF
abundance: few
v_gene: TRBV2
j_gene: TRBJ2-1

CDR3aa: CASSFRQGDQPQHF
abundance: many
v_gene: TRBV7-2
j_gene: TRBJ1-5

CDR3aa: CASSLGSHTVEQFF
abundance: .
v_gene: TRBV11-2
j_gene: TRBJ2-1

CDR3aa: CASSYEGRVWGTQYF
abundance: few
v_gene: TRBV6-5
j_gene: TRBJ2-3

CDR3aa: CASSQETVKNIQYF
abundance: few
v_gene: TRBV4-1
j_gene: TRBJ2-4

CDR3aa: CASSPGTLGGGYTF
abundance: few
v_gene: TRBV5-1
j_gene: TRBJ1-2

CDR3aa: CASRPILVALENTEAFF
abundance: few
v_gene: TRBV11-2
j_gene: TRBJ1-1

CDR3aa: CASSWRRQGAGYNEQFF
abundance: few
v_gene: TRBV5-1
j_gene: TRBJ2-1

CDR3aa: CAWDGQMNTEAFF
abundance: few
v_gene: TRBV30
j_gene: TRBJ1-1

CDR3aa: CASRAGFTGELFF
abundance: few
v_gene: TRBV2
j_gene: TRBJ2-2

CDR3aa: CASRGLADPDTQYF
abundance: .
v_gene: TRBV12-3/TRBV12-4
j_gene: TRBJ2-3

CDR3aa: CASSFRHEGTYEQYF
abundance: .
v_gene: TRBV7-8
j_gene: TRBJ2-7

CDR3aa: CASSQGGHSARTEAFF
abundance: few
v_gene: TRBV4-2
j_gene: TRBJ1-1

CDR3aa: CACWDRGGNTIYF
abundance: .
v_gene: TRBV3-1
j_gene: TRBJ1-3

CDR3aa: CASSYRGREPQHF
abundance: many
v_gene: TRBV6-5
j_gene: TRBJ1-5

CDR3aa: CASSEFWGGEKLFF
abundance: many
v_gene: TRBV25-1
j_gene: TRBJ1-4

CDR3aa: CASSFGLRETQYF
abundance: .
v_gene: TRBV11-2
j_gene: TRBJ2-5

CDR3aa: CASSFAAGVDQPQHF
abundance: .
v_gene: TRBV12-3/TRBV12-4
j_gene: TRBJ1-5

CDR3aa: CASNPGLAGGLDTQYF
abundance: few
v_gene: TRBV5-1
j_gene: TRBJ2-3

CDR3aa: CASSPRTSGDFETQYF
abundance: many
v_gene: TRBV7-9
j_gene: TRBJ2-5

CDR3aa: CASSSYVGGGEQFF
abundance: .
v_gene: TRBV7-2
j_gene: TRBJ2-1

CDR3aa: CSAMGRGYSNQPQHF
abundance: many
v_gene: TRBV20-1
j_gene: TRBJ1-5

CDR3aa: CASSLRSHRTDTQYF
abundance: few
v_gene: TRBV7-9
j_gene: TRBJ2-3

CDR3aa: CASSFSRQEVDTQYF
abundance: .
v_gene: TRBV11-1
j_gene: TRBJ2-3

CDR3aa: CSVQDRANTGELFF
abundance: .
v_gene: TRBV29-1
j_gene: TRBJ2-2

CDR3aa: CASSSRTGPSTDTQYF
abundance: many
v_gene: TRBV5-1
j_gene: TRBJ2-3

CDR3aa: CSVGTDYNSPLHF
abundance: few
v_gene: TRBV29-1
j_gene: TRBJ1-6